This is a list of T cell receptor beta chains from one sample in a study of metastatic and nonmetastatic thyroid tumors. TCRdb re-called the PCR reads with MiXCR. The sample includes a few thousand clones, under 35% of them seen just once. The specimen was adjacent normal tissue. The source is a female donor with papillary thyroid cancer or a benign thyroid nodule (not recorded which). Some clones in this sample may be carry-over from other donors' samples. Each CDR3 is given with its conserved first and last residue. A D gene is named only where the DNA matches it firmly. The size entry is marked missing in some rows and otherwise reads once, few, many or a size class.

J: TRBJ1-2; D: .; size: .; V: TRBV10-3; CDR3: CAIRMRQDGSYGYTF; DNA: TGTGCCATCAGGATGAGACAGGATGGGTCGTATGGCTACACCTTC
J: TRBJ2-1; D: .; size: few; V: TRBV6-2/TRBV6-3; CDR3: CASSGRGDRNEQFF; DNA: TGTGCCAGCAGTGGGAGAGGGGATAGGAATGAGCAGTTCTTC
J: TRBJ1-4; D: .; size: .; V: TRBV25-1; CDR3: CASSESTSGNEKLFF; DNA: TGTGCCAGCAGTGAATCAACGTCCGGGAATGAAAAACTGTTTTTT
J: TRBJ2-7; D: TRBD1; size: .; V: TRBV11-2; CDR3: CASSLGRGGTGLLSYEQYF; DNA: TGTGCCAGCAGCTTAGGCCGAGGTGGGACAGGTCTTCTCTCCTACGAGCAGTACTTC
J: TRBJ2-2; D: .; size: .; V: TRBV27; CDR3: CASSFVAGYNGGELFF; DNA: TGTGCCAGCAGTTTCGTCGCAGGGTATAATGGCGGGGAGCTGTTTTTT
J: TRBJ2-6; D: .; size: .; V: TRBV3-1; CDR3: CASSRRSTPLANVLTF; DNA: TGTGCCAGCAGCCGGAGGAGTACGCCCTTGGCCAACGTCCTGACTTTC
J: TRBJ2-1; D: .; size: large; V: TRBV20-1; CDR3: CSAPTRGEQFF; DNA: TGCAGTGCTCCTACTCGGGGTGAGCAGTTCTTC
J: TRBJ2-7; D: .; size: .; V: TRBV5-1; CDR3: CASGWDISYEQYF; DNA: TGCGCCAGCGGTTGGGATATCTCCTACGAGCAGTACTTC
J: TRBJ2-7; D: .; size: few; V: TRBV28; CDR3: CASGASSYEQYF; DNA: TGTGCCAGCGGGGCTAGCTCCTACGAGCAGTACTTC
J: TRBJ2-2; D: .; size: .; V: TRBV27; CDR3: CASSERAQNTGELFF; DNA: TGTGCCAGCAGTGAACGGGCGCAGAACACCGGGGAGTTGTTTTTT
J: TRBJ1-5; D: .; size: .; V: TRBV11-2; CDR3: CASSPDSGGNQPQHF; DNA: TGTGCCAGCAGCCCAGACTCGGGGGGCAATCAGCCCCAGCATTTT
J: TRBJ2-7; D: .; size: medium-sized; V: TRBV4-1; CDR3: CASSQERFAYEQYF; DNA: TGCGCCAGCAGCCAAGAGCGGTTTGCCTACGAGCAGTACTTC
J: TRBJ1-4; D: TRBD1; size: .; V: TRBV6-1; CDR3: CASSENRPSGTGMFKEKLFF; DNA: TGTGCCAGCAGTGAAAACCGTCCTTCCGGGACAGGGATGTTTAAGGAAAAACTGTTTTTT
J: TRBJ2-7; D: .; size: .; V: TRBV6-1; CDR3: CASKQGEVYEQYF; DNA: TGTGCCAGCAAGCAGGGGGAGGTCTACGAGCAGTACTTC
J: TRBJ2-1; D: TRBD2; size: many; V: TRBV19; CDR3: CASSIIRASGRANREQFF; DNA: TGTGCCAGTAGTATCATCAGGGCTAGCGGGAGGGCCAATCGTGAGCAGTTCTTC
J: TRBJ1-3; D: .; size: many; V: TRBV6-1; CDR3: CASRTGYSGNTIYF; DNA: TGTGCCAGCAGAACAGGGTATTCTGGAAACACCATATATTTT
J: TRBJ2-3; D: .; size: .; V: TRBV2; CDR3: CASSGDSVSTDTQYF; DNA: TGTGCCAGCAGCGGAGACTCGGTTAGCACAGATACGCAGTATTTT
J: TRBJ1-2; D: TRBD1; size: .; V: TRBV9; CDR3: CASSQIRDRRDYGYTF; DNA: TGTGCCAGCAGCCAGATCAGGGACAGGCGAGACTATGGCTACACCTTC
J: TRBJ1-1; D: .; size: few; V: TRBV30; CDR3: CAADDGTWAFF; DNA: TGTGCCGCAGACGACGGTACCTGGGCTTTCTTT
J: TRBJ2-7; D: .; size: large; V: TRBV7-2; CDR3: CASSLGTVAYEQYF; DNA: TGTGCCAGCAGCTTAGGGACGGTCGCCTACGAGCAGTACTTC
J: TRBJ2-7; D: TRBD2; size: .; V: TRBV10-3; CDR3: CASSAIAGEKYEQYF; DNA: TGTGCCAGCAGTGCGATAGCGGGAGAGAAATACGAGCAGTACTTC
J: TRBJ1-2; D: .; size: .; V: TRBV20-1; CDR3: CSARAEGRNYGYTF; DNA: TGCAGTGCTAGAGCTGAGGGGCGCAACTATGGCTACACCTTC
J: TRBJ1-6; D: .; size: .; V: TRBV27; CDR3: CASSLYTGINSPIHF; DNA: TGTGCCAGCAGTTTATACACAGGGATTAATTCACCCATCCACTTT
J: TRBJ1-1; D: .; size: .; V: TRBV11-1; CDR3: CASSLEGQRPRNTEAFF; DNA: TGTGCCAGCAGCTTAGAAGGGCAGAGACCTAGGAACACTGAAGCTTTCTTT
J: TRBJ2-1; D: TRBD2; size: few; V: TRBV6-1; CDR3: CASSENSLRSTSGNEQFF; DNA: TGTGCCAGCAGTGAAAACAGCCTCCGGTCAACTAGCGGGAATGAGCAGTTCTTC
J: TRBJ2-1; D: TRBD2; size: .; V: TRBV3-1; CDR3: CASSPRGTSLNEQFF; DNA: TGTGCCAGCAGCCCCCGGGGGACTAGCCTCAATGAGCAGTTCTTC
J: TRBJ2-1; D: .; size: few; V: TRBV7-1; CDR3: CASSPATIDSPRNNEQFF; DNA: TGTGCCAGCAGCCCAGCGACCATAGATAGCCCGAGGAACAATGAGCAGTTCTTC
J: TRBJ1-2; D: .; size: .; V: TRBV28; CDR3: CASSGPGRGREGYGYTF; DNA: TGTGCCAGCAGTGGGCCGGGCAGGGGCAGGGAGGGCTATGGCTACACCTTC
J: TRBJ2-3; D: .; size: .; V: TRBV20-1; CDR3: CSARDRQDFTDTQYF; DNA: TGCAGTGCTAGAGATAGGCAGGACTTCACAGATACGCAGTATTTT
J: TRBJ2-7; D: .; size: .; V: TRBV11-1; CDR3: CASSFRTDGMGEQYF; DNA: TGTGCCAGCAGCTTTCGGACGGACGGTATGGGCGAGCAGTACTTC
J: TRBJ1-4; D: TRBD1; size: few; V: TRBV6-1; CDR3: CASSSDRVDLANEKLFF; DNA: TGTGCCAGCAGTTCCGACAGGGTAGACCTGGCTAATGAAAAACTGTTTTTT
J: TRBJ2-1; D: .; size: .; V: TRBV11-2; CDR3: CASSLDPGPNGEQFF; DNA: TGTGCCAGCAGCTTAGATCCGGGCCCCAATGGTGAGCAGTTCTTC
J: TRBJ2-7; D: .; size: few; V: TRBV27; CDR3: CASSFQGIGSEQYF; DNA: TGTGCCAGCAGTTTTCAGGGAATAGGCTCCGAGCAGTACTTC
J: TRBJ2-5; D: TRBD1; size: .; V: TRBV5-1; CDR3: CASSSPRDRVDETQYF; DNA: TGCGCCAGCAGCTCCCCGAGGGACAGGGTTGATGAGACCCAGTACTTC
J: TRBJ1-2; D: .; size: .; V: TRBV14; CDR3: CASSRVGMGHTF; DNA: TGTGCCAGCAGCCGAGTAGGAATGGGACACACCTTC
J: TRBJ2-1; D: .; size: .; V: TRBV12-3/TRBV12-4; CDR3: CASSFSVPNEQFF; DNA: TGTGCCAGCAGTTTCTCGGTGCCCAATGAGCAGTTCTTC
J: TRBJ2-7; D: .; size: .; V: TRBV13; CDR3: CASSWGASYEQYF; DNA: TGTGCCAGCAGCTGGGGGGCCAGCTACGAGCAGTACTTC
J: TRBJ2-6; D: .; size: .; V: TRBV7-2; CDR3: CASSLAGTPSGANVLTF; DNA: TGTGCCAGCAGCTTAGCCGGTACTCCCTCTGGGGCCAACGTCCTGACTTTC
J: TRBJ2-7; D: .; size: large; V: TRBV7-8; CDR3: CASSSPGGREIYEQYF; DNA: TGTGCCAGCAGCTCCCCCGGAGGGCGAGAAATCTACGAGCAGTACTTC
J: TRBJ1-4; D: .; size: medium-sized; V: TRBV3-1; CDR3: CASSLGANEKLFF; DNA: TGTGCCAGCAGCCTTGGTGCTAATGAAAAACTGTTTTTT
J: TRBJ2-7; D: .; size: .; V: TRBV28; CDR3: CASSLWGSPGSYEQYF; DNA: TGTGCCAGCAGTTTATGGGGGAGTCCGGGCTCCTACGAGCAGTACTTC
J: TRBJ1-2; D: .; size: few; V: TRBV27; CDR3: CASSPNGFGYTF; DNA: TGTGCCAGCAGTCCGAACGGGTTTGGCTACACCTTC
J: TRBJ2-7; D: TRBD2; size: few; V: TRBV6-5; CDR3: CASSYLTGGSSYEQYF; DNA: TGTGCCAGCAGTTATCTCACCGGCGGGAGCTCCTACGAGCAGTACTTC
J: TRBJ2-3; D: .; size: few; V: TRBV5-1; CDR3: CASADYTDTQYF; DNA: TGCGCCAGCGCCGACTACACAGATACGCAGTATTTT
J: TRBJ2-7; D: TRBD1; size: many; V: TRBV6-1; CDR3: CASGGQGSYEQYF; DNA: TGTGCCAGCGGGGGACAGGGGTCCTACGAGCAGTACTTC
J: TRBJ2-3; D: .; size: .; V: TRBV13; CDR3: CASSAPASWVDTQYF; DNA: TGTGCCAGCAGCGCCCCTGCGAGCTGGGTGGATACGCAGTATTTT
J: TRBJ2-7; D: TRBD2; size: few; V: TRBV3-1; CDR3: CASSQEGTSVHEQYF; DNA: TGTGCCAGCAGCCAAGAGGGGACTAGCGTTCACGAGCAGTACTTC
J: TRBJ2-1; D: .; size: large; V: TRBV27; CDR3: CASSASMIHNEQFF; DNA: TGTGCCAGCAGTGCCTCCATGATCCACAATGAGCAGTTCTTC
J: TRBJ1-6; D: TRBD1; size: few; V: TRBV6-1; CDR3: CAIQQGDHSPLHF; DNA: TGTGCCATACAGCAGGGGGATCATTCACCCCTCCACTTT
J: TRBJ1-5; D: TRBD1; size: few; V: TRBV6-4; CDR3: CASSDEDRGGGYQPQHF; DNA: TGTGCCAGCAGTGACGAGGACAGGGGCGGCGGGTATCAGCCCCAGCATTTT
J: TRBJ1-1; D: TRBD1; size: few; V: TRBV29-1; CDR3: CSVEDLRTGEGF; DNA: TGCAGCGTTGAAGATCTAAGGACAGGAGAGGGGTTT
J: TRBJ2-1; D: .; size: .; V: TRBV9; CDR3: CASSSRTSLTANEQFF; DNA: TGTGCCAGCAGCTCGCGGACTTCCTTAACCGCCAATGAGCAGTTCTTC
J: TRBJ2-7; D: TRBD2; size: .; V: TRBV20-1; CDR3: CSAPGWGSGKYEQYF; DNA: TGCAGTGCTCCCGGTTGGGGTAGCGGGAAATACGAGCAGTACTTC
J: TRBJ2-1; D: TRBD2; size: few; V: TRBV28; CDR3: CASSSAGGIHNEQFF; DNA: TGTGCCAGCAGCTCAGCGGGAGGGATCCACAATGAGCAGTTCTTC
J: TRBJ2-7; D: .; size: once; V: TRBV20-1; CDR3: CSARGDVGAYEQYF; DNA: TGCAGTGCTAGGGGAGACGTGGGGGCCTACGAGCAGTACTTC